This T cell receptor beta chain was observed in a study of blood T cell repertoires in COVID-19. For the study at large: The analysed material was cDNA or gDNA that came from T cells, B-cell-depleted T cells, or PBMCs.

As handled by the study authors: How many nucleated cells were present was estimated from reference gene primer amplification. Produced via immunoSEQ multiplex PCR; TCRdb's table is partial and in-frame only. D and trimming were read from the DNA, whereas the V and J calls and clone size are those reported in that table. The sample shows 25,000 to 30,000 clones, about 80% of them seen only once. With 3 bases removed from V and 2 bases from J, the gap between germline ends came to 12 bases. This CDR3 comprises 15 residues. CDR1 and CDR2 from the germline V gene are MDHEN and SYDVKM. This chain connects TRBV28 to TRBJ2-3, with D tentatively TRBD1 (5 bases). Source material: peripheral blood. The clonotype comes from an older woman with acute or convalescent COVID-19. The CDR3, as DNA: TGTGCCAGCAGTTTCGGGCAGGGTATCACAGATACGCAGTATTTT. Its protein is CASSFGQGITDTQYF.